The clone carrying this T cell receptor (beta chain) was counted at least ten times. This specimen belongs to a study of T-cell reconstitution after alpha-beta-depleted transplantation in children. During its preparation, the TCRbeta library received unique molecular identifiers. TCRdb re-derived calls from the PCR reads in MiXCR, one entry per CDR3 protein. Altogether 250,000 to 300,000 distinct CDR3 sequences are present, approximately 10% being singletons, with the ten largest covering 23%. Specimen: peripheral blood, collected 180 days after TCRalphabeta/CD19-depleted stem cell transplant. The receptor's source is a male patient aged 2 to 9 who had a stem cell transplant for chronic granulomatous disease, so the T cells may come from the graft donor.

CDR3 sequence: CASSPYPGGAGEQYF. The CDR3 DNA follows: TGTGCCAGCTCACCATACCCAGGGGGCGCAGGCGAGCAGTACTTC. The rearrangement joins TRBV18 to TRBJ2-7, with TRBD1 identical over 8 bases. With 2 bases clipped from V and 6 bases from J, the junction kept 9 bases outside the gene matches. Germline V gene lookup returns CDR1 KGHSH and CDR2 LQKENI. The CDR3 extends over 15 amino acids.